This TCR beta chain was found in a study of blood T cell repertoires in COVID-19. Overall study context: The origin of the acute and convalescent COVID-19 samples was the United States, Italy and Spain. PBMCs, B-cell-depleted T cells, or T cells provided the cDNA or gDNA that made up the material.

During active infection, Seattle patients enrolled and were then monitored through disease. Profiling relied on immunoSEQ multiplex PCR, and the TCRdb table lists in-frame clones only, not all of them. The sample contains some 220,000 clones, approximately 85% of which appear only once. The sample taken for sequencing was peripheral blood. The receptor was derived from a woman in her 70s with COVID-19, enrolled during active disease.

For the CDR3, the DNA is TGTGCCAGCAGCCCTGGGACTAGCGGGAGAGAGACCCAGTACTTC. Its protein product is CASSPGTSGRETQYF. The rearrangement links TRBV3-1 (or the pseudogene TRBV3-2) to TRBJ2-5, with 14 positions matching TRBD2. Germline loops: CDR1 LGHDT, CDR2 YNNKEL (reference sequence). Losses at the gene ends were 4 bases for V and 4 bases for J; bases not matched to a gene: 2. The CDR3 is made up of 15 amino acids.